These 16 T cell receptor beta chains were sequenced from one sample in a study of vaccination effects on CD4 cells after COVID-19. What these receptors recognize is not known. Culture proceeded for approximately 10 days, and CD4+ T cells were then isolated. It was between March and December 2020 that the person had a SARS-CoV-2 infection confirmed by PCR. BNT162b2 vaccine or mRNA-1273 vaccine was given to participants in two doses. Measured with immunoSEQ multiplex PCR; TCRdb has only the in-frame clones, and not every one. The sample shows tens of thousands of clones, less than 85% of them seen only once. The material was CD4+ T cells from PBMCs cultured without peptide, obtained after COVID-19 vaccination. The receptors were gathered from a human donor who had a prior SARS-CoV-2 infection.

The V and J genes are TRBV5-6 and TRBJ1-1; D unresolved. Per germline, CDR1 SGHDT and CDR2 YYEEEE. The CDR3 spans 12 residues. V lost 0 bases to trimming and J lost 3 bases, with 3 bases between them. CDR3 DNA: TGTGCCAGCAGCTTGGAAGACACTGAAGCTTTCTTT. Its translation: CASSLEDTEAFF.

The DNA of the CDR3 is TGTGCCAGCAGTGGACAGGCGGGTAATGAAAAACTGTTTTTT. Translating it yields CASSGQAGNEKLFF. The chain employs TRBV2 and TRBJ1-4; tentative D call: TRBD1 (6 bases). Germline assignment: CDR1 SNHLY and CDR2 FYNNEI. V was cut by 4 bases and J by 4 bases, with 10 bases left in between. The CDR3 is 14 residues long. The whole variable domain, remainder taken from reference TRBV2 and TRBJ1-4, is EPEVTQTPSHQVTQMGQEVILRCVPISNHLYFYWYRQILGQKVEFLVSFYNNEISEKSEIFDDQFSVERPDGSNFTLKIRSTKLEDSAMYFCASSGQAGNEKLFFGSGTQLSVL.

This clone appeared a single time. The rearrangement links TRBV9 to TRBJ2-1, with 8 bases that match TRBD2. The V and J ends lost 3 bases and 3 bases, in that order; junction bases with no gene match: 14. This CDR3 region has 18 residues. CDR1 is SGDLS and CDR2 is YYNGEE in the germline V gene. DNA for the CDR3: TGTGCCAGCAGCGGGGCGGGAGGATCATACCCCAGCTACAATGAGCAGTTCTTC. Its protein is CASSGAGGSYPSYNEQFF.

The chain joins TRBV28 to TRBJ2-2, with D maybe TRBD1 (6 bases). The CDR3 consists of 16 residues. The V end lost 1 base, the J end lost 1 base, and 10 bases lay between the germline ends. The germline gives CDR1 MDHEN, CDR2 SYDVKM. The CDR3 spells CASSLYRVGNTGELFF. Written as DNA, the CDR3 is TGTGCCAGCAGTTTATACAGGGTAGGGAACACCGGGGAGCTGTTTTTT.

This chain links TRBV5-1 with TRBJ1-4; perhaps TRBD1 as D (5 bases). The CDR3 covers 17 residues. Germline CDR1 SGHRS, CDR2 YFSETQ. The germline V and J ends were trimmed by 4 bases and 8 bases, with 24 bases remaining between them. CDR3: CASSPLGFQGGREKLFF. The CDR3 DNA is TGCGCCAGCAGCCCCTTAGGATTTCAGGGCGGGAGGGAAAAACTGTTTTTT.

The J gene is TRBJ2-3, the V gene TRBV2; TRBD2 might be the D (6 bases). The V and J ends lost 6 bases and 2 bases respectively, with 15 bases between them. The CDR3 is 15 amino acids. Germline CDR1 SNHLY, CDR2 FYNNEI. Written as DNA, the CDR3 is TGTGCCAGCAGCGCGGGACTGGAATACACAGATACGCAGTATTTT. Protein product: CASSAGLEYTDTQYF.

This clone occurred once. V gene TRBV19 combines with J gene TRBJ1-1; no firm D call. CDR1 and CDR2 from the germline V gene are LNHDA and SQIVND (reference sequence). V was cut by 1 base and J by 3 bases, with 6 bases left in between. This CDR3 has 13 residues. CDR3: CASSIGGYTEAFF. DNA for the CDR3: TGTGCCAGTAGTATAGGGGGATACACTGAAGCTTTCTTT. The full variable domain, rest sourced from reference TRBV19 and TRBJ1-1, is DGGITQSPKYLFRKEGQNVTLSCEQNLNHDAMYWYRQDPGQGLRLIYYSQIVNDFQKGDIAEGYSVSREKKESFPLTVTSAQKNPTAFYLCASSIGGYTEAFFGQGTRLTVV.

The V and J genes are TRBV6-2 or TRBV6-3 and TRBJ2-5; D gene uncertain. The CDR3 sequence is 11 residues long. V dropped 5 bases and J dropped 8 bases, with 9 bases sitting between them. The germline gives CDR1 MNHEY, CDR2 SVGEGT. The CDR3, as DNA: TGTGCCAGCAGTCCCCGGGTAACCCAGTACTTC. Amino acids: CASSPRVTQYF.

The chain uses TRBV9 and TRBJ1-1; the D is unclear. The CDR3 is made up of 15 amino acids. V was clipped by 0 bases and J by 6 bases, with 15 bases between them. Germline V gene sequence: CDR1 SGDLS, CDR2 YYNGEE. The CDR3 DNA reads TGTGCCAGCAGCGTAGGAGTCGGGAGGGAATCTGAAGCTTTCTTT. It specifies CASSVGVGRESEAFF. Combining the CDR3 with reference TRBV9 and TRBJ1-1 gives the whole variable domain DSGVTQTPKHLITATGQRVTLRCSPRSGDLSVYWYQQSLDQGLQFLIQYYNGEERAKGNILERFSAQQFPDLHSELNLSSLELGDSALYFCASSVGVGRESEAFFGQGTRLTVV.

This clone was picked up one time. This chain connects TRBV5-1 to TRBJ2-5; TRBD2 is a possible D gene (5 bases). The CDR3 length is 13 residues. Trimming took off 4 bases at V and 2 bases at J, with 9 bases between the two ends. Germline V gene lookup returns CDR1 SGHRS and CDR2 YFSETQ. The CDR3 region is CASSEGSQETQYF. As DNA, the CDR3 is TGCGCCAGCAGCGAGGGAAGTCAAGAGACCCAGTACTTC.

The chain uses TRBV19 and TRBJ2-1; the match to TRBD2 covers 9 bases. The germline CDR1 and CDR2 sequences are LNHDA and SQIVND (reference sequence). The V and J ends lost 1 base and 3 bases, in that order; junction bases with no gene match: 4. The CDR3 is 16 residues long. For the CDR3, the DNA is TGTGCCAGTAGTATAGTTGGACTAGCGAGCTACAATGAGCAGTTCTTC. It is translated as CASSIVGLASYNEQFF.

This chain connects TRBV4-3 to TRBJ2-2; 11 nucleotides line up with TRBD2. V dropped 6 bases and J dropped 4; count of bases not matched to a gene: 4. The CDR3 spans 15 residues. CDR1 is LGHNA and CDR2 is YSLEER in the germline V gene. CDR3 region: CASSPLAGVTGELFF. In nucleotides, the CDR3 is TGCGCCAGCAGTCCACTAGCGGGAGTCACCGGGGAGCTGTTTTTT.

This clone turned up a few times. The J gene is TRBJ2-5, the V gene TRBV4-2, with TRBD2 matching over 9 bases. The CDR3 is made up of 17 amino acids. The germline V gene has CDR1 LGHNA and CDR2 YNFKEQ. With V trimmed by 0 bases and J by 9 bases, 14 bases remained unmatched. The CDR3 DNA reads TGTGCCAGCAGCCAAGATTTAGCGGGAGCCCTGGGGGCGCCCCAGTACTTC. Translated: CASSQDLAGALGAPQYF.

This clone appeared a single time. J is TRBJ1-1 and V is TRBV2; 8 bases align to TRBD1. The CDR3 is 14 residues long. Germline V gives CDR1 SNHLY, CDR2 FYNNEI. J lost 4 bases, V lost 7 bases, and 8 bases had no gene match. CDR3 region: CASIQQGAGTEAFF. As DNA, the CDR3 is TGTGCCAGCATCCAGCAGGGGGCTGGCACTGAAGCTTTCTTT.

This chain uses TRBV7-3 with TRBJ1-1, with 7 bases identical to TRBD1. The junction had 4 bases not matched to a gene; V was cut back by 5 bases and J by 4 bases. Germline CDR1 SGHTA, CDR2 FQGTGA. This CDR3 spans 13 amino acids. CDR3: CASSNYRGTEAFF. The CDR3 nucleotides read TGTGCCAGCAGCAACTACAGGGGCACTGAAGCTTTCTTT.

This chain uses TRBV6-5 with TRBJ1-4, with 8 bases lining up with TRBD1. This CDR3 has 12 amino acids. V gave up 5 bases and J gave up 14 bases; unmatched junction bases: 7. The germline V gene has CDR1 MNHEY and CDR2 SVGAGI. The CDR3 spells CASSRRRGQLFF. The DNA of the CDR3 is TGTGCCAGCAGTAGACGCAGGGGGCAGCTGTTTTTT.